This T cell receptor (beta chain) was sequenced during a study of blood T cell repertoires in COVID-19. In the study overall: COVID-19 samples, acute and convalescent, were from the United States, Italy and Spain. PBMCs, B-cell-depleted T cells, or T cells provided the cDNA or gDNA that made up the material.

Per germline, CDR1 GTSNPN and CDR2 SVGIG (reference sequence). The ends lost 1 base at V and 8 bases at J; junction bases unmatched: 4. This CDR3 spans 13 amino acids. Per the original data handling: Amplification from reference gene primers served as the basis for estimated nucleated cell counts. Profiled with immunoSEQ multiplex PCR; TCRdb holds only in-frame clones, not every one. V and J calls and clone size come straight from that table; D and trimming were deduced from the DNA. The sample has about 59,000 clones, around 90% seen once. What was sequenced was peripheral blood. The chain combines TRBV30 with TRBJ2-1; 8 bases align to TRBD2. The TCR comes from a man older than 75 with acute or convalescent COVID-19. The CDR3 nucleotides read TGTGCCTGGAGTGAAGTAGCGGGGCATGAGCAGTTCTTC. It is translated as CAWSEVAGHEQFF.